Described below is a single TCR beta chain sequence and its context. A read error may produce the germline difference seen at one junction end. The data were taken from a study of PD-1 blockade in classical Hodgkin lymphoma. Study in general: Each patient was given nivolumab 3 mg/kg through a vein every 2 weeks.

Every patient was affected by relapse after autologous stem cell transplantation, while exposure to brentuximab vedotin was not uniform. Complete response, partial response or progressive disease were the best responses. Germline CDR1 SGHVS, CDR2 FQNEAQ. This CDR3 spans 12 amino acids. Sequencing used immunoSEQ multiplex PCR; TCRdb keeps in-frame clones, though not all of them. The table lists 80,000 to 100,000 clones, more than 80% of them singletons. The sequencing used peripheral blood mononuclear cells (PBMCs), collected before the second cycle of nivolumab. The TCR was taken from a human donor with classical Hodgkin lymphoma. The V gene is TRBV7-8, the J gene TRBJ2-1; the match to TRBD2 covers 8 bases. CDR3 sequence: CAGSLGGTSKFF. CDR3 sequence (DNA): TGTGCCGGCAGCTTAGGAGGGACTAGTAAGTTCTTC.